The T cell receptor (beta chain) described here comes from a study of cytomegalovirus exposure and HLA in healthy donors (dated 2017 in TCRdb). Regarding the research as a whole: According to an earlier analysis of 587 of the donors, about 179 million T cells yielded some 110 million unique TCR beta sequences and about 300 Gb of sequence data. Class I and class II HLA loci were covered by the typing at four-digit resolution. In the later analysis, no new phenotypic data were used to find candidate immune exposures; instead, reliance was placed on TCR beta sequences and their occurrence across donors. Among some 400 genotyped donors of the cohort, an average of approximately 240,000 unique TCR beta nucleotide sequences were sequenced per donor, about a sixth of them non-productive. Approximately 310 gigabases of sequencing data and 70 million to 100 million unique TCR sequences were included in an early release covering around 600 HLA-typed donors. The number of typed donors differed by locus: about 620-640 for A, B, C, DRB1 and DQB1; 522 for DQA1; about 600 for DPA1; and roughly 490 for DPB1. The study profiled the T cell repertoires of around 700 subjects by immunosequencing and related them to cytomegalovirus serostatus. Every discovery cohort repertoire had been produced on one sequencing platform. Among the roughly 400 genotyped donors, around 81% belonged to the genetic ancestry cluster associated with self-reported Caucasian donors. The study combined high-throughput TCR immunosequencing, statistical association of individual TCRs with disease status, and machine learning to predict cytomegalovirus infection status. A later genetic analysis used genome-wide SNP genotypes for about three fifths of the roughly 700 donors, treating that subset as a discovery cohort. The aim of the study was to test whether cataloging public T cell receptors could identify signatures of past pathogen exposure. Because of strong linkage in the cohort, five DR-DQ haplotypes were treated as single units for association and clustering. Donor age, sex, ethnicity and CMV serostatus were collected together with the repertoire data. In an earlier analysis of over 550 of the donors, high-throughput TCR beta sequencing was used to judge whether each TCR beta V gene segment behaved as functional or pseudogenic. To study patterns of TCR occurrence, a later analysis re-analyzed previously published TCR beta repertoires from 500 to 850 donors and added high-resolution HLA genotyping. Besides the first cohort of roughly 700 subjects, a separate validation cohort made up of over 100 different subjects was used.

Concerning this clone itself: This receptor's antigen is unknown. Base qualities are not provided; no much larger clone lies one nucleotide away.

Libraries were built with the immunoSEQ multiplex PCR assay. The multiplex PCR relied on a mix of 60 forward primers for TCR Vbeta segments and 13 reverse primers for TCR Jbeta segments. A multiplex PCR assay on genomic DNA amplified the CDR3 region of rearranged TCR beta genes. The Illumina HiSeq System was used to sequence the amplified TCR beta libraries as 87-base-pair reads. In the original analysis: Across the 700 or so repertoires, a later analysis counted 80 million or so unique TCR beta chains, approximately 10 million of which were shared by at least two donors. To remove PCR and sequencing errors, raw reads were error-corrected and collapsed into unique sequences using a nearest-neighbor algorithm that merged closely related sequences. V, D and J gene segments were assigned by aligning CDR3 sequences to IMGT reference sequences. For a sequence to be retained, at least a six-nucleotide match to both a V gene segment and a J gene segment was required. A rearrangement was called productive if the CDR3 had no stop codons and remained in frame with V and J, and every other rearrangement was called non-productive. CDR3 was defined according to IMGT convention as the region running from the second conserved V-encoded cysteine to the conserved J-encoded phenylalanine. The earlier analysis of approximately 500 of the donors excluded sequences that lacked an unambiguous match to a single V gene segment. In an earlier analysis of approximately 610 of the donors, V segments were called functional above 56.7% productive rearrangements and were called segregating when the between-donor standard deviation exceeded 5%. A statistical classification framework was developed to diagnose cytomegalovirus status using the catalog of TCR beta chain sequences. A later analysis assigned V and J genes by comparing TCR nucleotide sequences with IMGT/GENE-DB human TR gene sequences. The TCRdist pipeline was used in a later analysis to assign CDR3 sequences and most-parsimonious VDJ recombination scenarios. In a later analysis, every TCR beta chain was defined by the combination of its CDR3 amino acid sequence and its V-gene family, and reads without a unique V-gene family were dropped. In a later analysis, approximately 640 highly shared, low-generation-probability nucleotide sequences were removed to address suspected cross-contamination and a sequencing artifact. In a later analysis, a clonal expansion index was calculated for each public chain from normalized within-repertoire ranks of inferred template counts. In a later analysis, generation probabilities were computed with a VDJ recombination model fitted to out-of-frame rearrangements, and the resulting probabilities were checked against IGoR. In a later analysis, TCR-TCR, TCR-HLA and TCR-CMV co-occurrence was scored with hypergeometric tests, and a repertoire-size bias correction was applied to TCR pairs. False discovery rates were estimated in a later analysis by permuting HLA or CMV assignments 20 times. A later analysis grouped co-occurring TCRs with DBSCAN, adding TCRdist sequence similarity when clustering within HLA-allele-positive subsets. For co-occurrence clustering, repertoires with fewer than 30,000 or more than 120,000 public chains were excluded, along with four to six repertoires with anomalous nucleotide sharing. Held by TCRdb, this immuneACCESS table contains in-frame sequences only and omits some clones. Under half of the omission traces to an unresolved V gene where checked; the cause of the rest is unknown. The DNA gave D and trimming, while V, J and clone size come from that table. This sample comprises 150,000 to 200,000 clones, around 74% of them detected only once. Around 2.5% of the sample rests with the top ten.

Study-wide findings and limitations: Three of the identified cytomegalovirus-associated TCR beta chains were confirmed in vitro to be specific for cytomegalovirus antigens. In a later analysis, TCR association rates were found to vary across HLA loci, with the most associated TCRs seen for DRB1 alleles and the fewest for HLA-C alleles. Compared with equally common non-associated chains, HLA-associated TCR beta chains in a later analysis were more clonally expanded and had lower generation probabilities. Seventeen rarely observed V segments, including chromosome 9 orphons, were excluded from the earlier analysis of approximately 600 of the donors because counts were too low. Most CMV-associated TCR beta chains appeared to be HLA-restricted in a later analysis, and the HLA associations seemed to be driven largely by CMV exposure. The only immune exposure information available for the cohort was CMV serostatus. The study gave a list of about 150 TCR beta chains associated with cytomegalovirus. Specific HLA alleles were associated with roughly 16,000 TCR beta sequences at a false discovery rate of 0.05 in a later analysis. The 87-base-pair reads could not distinguish some IMGT-functional V segments, including TRBV6-2 and TRBV6-3, so those segments were excluded. A further reported finding was that TCR beta sequences accurately predicted the HLA-A and HLA-B alleles for most subjects in the first cohort. According to a later genetic analysis, donors in an Asian-associated ancestry cluster had fewer N-insertions in productive TCRs than the approximately 650-donor mean. The classifier was reported to diagnose cytomegalovirus status with high specificity and sensitivity in both the original and validation cohorts. This cohort had only TCR beta chains sequenced, and the lack of alpha or paired-chain data limited which features could be detected. When HLA alleles, especially DR and DQ, strongly co-occurred, attributing TCR associations to individual alleles was difficult. Across donors, most TCR sequences were observed very rarely, whereas some public TCRs were present in many individuals. Broadly in line with IMGT annotations, most TCR beta V segments showed up in productive rearrangements about 90% or about 30% of the time in an earlier analysis of approximately 640 of the donors. The authors suggested that the approach could potentially be extended to other disease states and immunological phenotypes. A cluster of highly shared sequence variants was judged likely to represent a technical artifact of the sequencing pipeline. In a later genetic analysis, a missense DCLRE1C variant was associated with V-gene and J-gene trimming of TCR beta chains, and the association was replicated in an independent cohort. Presence/absence analyses assumed roughly uniform sequencing depth across donors, an assumption that may not hold. HLA typing was unavailable for some donors at each locus, so association tests used only the typed subset. According to a later analysis, parvovirus B19, influenza, CMV and Epstein-Barr virus appeared linked to several top co-occurrence clusters. Correlated functional status among segregating V segments might reflect linkage disequilibrium, but an unknown experimental factor could not be ruled out.

The cohort consisted of 600 or so healthy bone marrow donors. All cohort members were sampled while nominally healthy, although unrecorded immune exposures were likely present. The donor was CMV seronegative and was included in the group of under 450 seronegative cohort members. A peripheral blood sample was provided by each donor, and peripheral blood mononuclear cells were used for TCR beta sequencing. Genomic DNA was extracted from the blood cell samples with the Qiagen DNeasy Blood Extraction Kit. In the germline V gene, CDR1 corresponds to KGHSH and CDR2 to LQKENI. The CDR3 runs 19 residues from the cysteine to the phenylalanine. Left in the record is the CDR3 DNA by itself, 57 bases read in frame from the first base. V and J are trimmed by 1 base and 0 bases, and the gene matches miss 13 bases of the junction.

The TCR sequence derives from a female donor in good health and CMV-seronegative. The rearranged segments are TRBV18 and TRBJ2-7, and TRBD1 matches 9 of the central bases. Input material: PBMCs. The CDR3 region: CASSPRIPGQGQGSYEQYF. The DNA sequence is given as TGTGCCAGCTCACCACGGATCCCGGGACAGGGCCAAGGCTCCTACGAGCAGTACTTC.